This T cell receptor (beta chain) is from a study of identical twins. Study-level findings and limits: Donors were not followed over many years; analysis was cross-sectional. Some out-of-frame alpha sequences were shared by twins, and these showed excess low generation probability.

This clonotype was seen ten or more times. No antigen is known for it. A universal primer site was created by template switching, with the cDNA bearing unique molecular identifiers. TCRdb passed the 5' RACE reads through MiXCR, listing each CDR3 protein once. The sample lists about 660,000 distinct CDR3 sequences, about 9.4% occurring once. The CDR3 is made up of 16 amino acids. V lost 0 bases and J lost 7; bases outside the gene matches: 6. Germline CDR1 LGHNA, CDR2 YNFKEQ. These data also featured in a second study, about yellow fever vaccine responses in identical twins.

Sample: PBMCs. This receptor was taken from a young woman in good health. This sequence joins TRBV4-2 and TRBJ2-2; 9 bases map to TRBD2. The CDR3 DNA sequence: TGTGCCAGCAGCCAAGACTTGACTAGCGGACACGGGGAGCTGTTTTTT. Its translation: CASSQDLTSGHGELFF.